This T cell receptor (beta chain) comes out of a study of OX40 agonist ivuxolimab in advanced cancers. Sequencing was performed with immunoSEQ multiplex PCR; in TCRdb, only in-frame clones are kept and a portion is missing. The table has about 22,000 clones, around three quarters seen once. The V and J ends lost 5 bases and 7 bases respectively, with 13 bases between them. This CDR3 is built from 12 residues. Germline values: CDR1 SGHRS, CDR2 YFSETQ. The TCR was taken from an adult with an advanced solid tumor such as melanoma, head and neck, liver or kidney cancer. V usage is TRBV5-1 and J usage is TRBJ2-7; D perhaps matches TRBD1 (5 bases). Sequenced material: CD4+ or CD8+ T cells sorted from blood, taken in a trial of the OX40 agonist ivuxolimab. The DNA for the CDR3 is TGCGCCAGCAGTGAAGGGGCTCGGGAGCAGTACTTC. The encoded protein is CASSEGAREQYF.